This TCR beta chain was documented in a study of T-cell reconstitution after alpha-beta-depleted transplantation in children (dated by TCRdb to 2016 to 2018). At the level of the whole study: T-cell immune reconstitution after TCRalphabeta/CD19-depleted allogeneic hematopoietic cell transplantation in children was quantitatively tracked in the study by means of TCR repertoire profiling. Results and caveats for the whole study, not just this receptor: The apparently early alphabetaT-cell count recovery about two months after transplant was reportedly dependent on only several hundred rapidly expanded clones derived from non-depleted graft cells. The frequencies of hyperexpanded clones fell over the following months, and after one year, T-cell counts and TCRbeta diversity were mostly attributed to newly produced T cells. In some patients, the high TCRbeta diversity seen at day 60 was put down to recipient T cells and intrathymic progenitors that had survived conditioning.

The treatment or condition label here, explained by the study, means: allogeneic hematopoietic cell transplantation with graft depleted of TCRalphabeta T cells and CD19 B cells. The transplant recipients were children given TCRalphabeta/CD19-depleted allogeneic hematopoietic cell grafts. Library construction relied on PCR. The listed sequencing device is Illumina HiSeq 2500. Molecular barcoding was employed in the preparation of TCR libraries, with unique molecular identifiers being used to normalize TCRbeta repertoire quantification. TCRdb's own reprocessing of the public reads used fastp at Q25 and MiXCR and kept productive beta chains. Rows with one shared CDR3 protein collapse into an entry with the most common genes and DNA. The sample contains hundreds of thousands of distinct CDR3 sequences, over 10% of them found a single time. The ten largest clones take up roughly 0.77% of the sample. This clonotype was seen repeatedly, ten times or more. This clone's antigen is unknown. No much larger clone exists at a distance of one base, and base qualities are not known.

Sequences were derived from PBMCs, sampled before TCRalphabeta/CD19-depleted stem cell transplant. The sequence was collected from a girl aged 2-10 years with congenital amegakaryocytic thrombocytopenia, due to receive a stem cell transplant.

The nucleotides are TGCGCCAGCAGCCTCGGGACGTCGAACACCGGGGAGCTGTTTTTT. This gives the protein CASSLGTSNTGELFF. The chain is encoded by TRBV5-1 joined to TRBJ2-2, with the D call perhaps TRBD1 or TRBD2, each one matching 5 bases. V loses 4 bases of germline sequence and J loses 0 bases, and the interval between the two ends is 10 bases. CDR1 and CDR2, looked up from the germline V gene, are SGHRS and YFSETQ. There are 15 amino acids in the CDR3, from cysteine to phenylalanine inclusive. Left in the record is the CDR3 DNA by itself, 45 bases read in frame from the first base.